This T cell receptor (beta chain) was sequenced for a study of CD8 T cells in ankylosing spondylitis. Study-wide results and limits: According to the report, clones linked to the disease were significantly enriched in matched synovial fluid samples taken from ankylosing spondylitis patients.

Generation of TCR beta libraries employed quantitative 5'-RACE incorporating molecular barcodes. TCRdb ran MiXCR on the 5' RACE reads and lists one entry per CDR3 protein. Of 150,000 to 200,000 distinct CDR3 sequences detected, 10% to 15% appear once; the ten largest clones hold about 11%. This clonotype came up many times. Its antigen remains unidentified. V was pared by 6 bases and J by 3 bases, with 5 bases between. The germline V gene has CDR1 MDHEN and CDR2 SYDVKM. This CDR3 region has 11 residues. The chain links TRBV28 to TRBJ1-2; no clear D gene. Material for sequencing was blood, either unsorted or a sorted T cell fraction (not recorded which). This receptor was identified in a female donor with ankylosing spondylitis or in good health (not recorded which). CDR3 region: CASRGYYGYTF. The CDR3 DNA is TGTGCCAGCAGGGGTTACTATGGCTACACCTTC.